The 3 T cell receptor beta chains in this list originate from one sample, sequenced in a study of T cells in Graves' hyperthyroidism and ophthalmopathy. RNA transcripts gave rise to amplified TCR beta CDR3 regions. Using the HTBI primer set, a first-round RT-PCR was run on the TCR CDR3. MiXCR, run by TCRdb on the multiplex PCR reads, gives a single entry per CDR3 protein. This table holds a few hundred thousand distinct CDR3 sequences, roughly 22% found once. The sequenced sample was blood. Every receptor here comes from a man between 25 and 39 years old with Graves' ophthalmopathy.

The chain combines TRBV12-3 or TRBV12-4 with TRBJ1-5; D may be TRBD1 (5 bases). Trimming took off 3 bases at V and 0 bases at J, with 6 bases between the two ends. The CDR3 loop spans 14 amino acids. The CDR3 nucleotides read TGTGCCAGCAGTTTGACAGCTAGCAATCAGCCCCAGCATTTT. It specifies CASSLTASNQPQHF.

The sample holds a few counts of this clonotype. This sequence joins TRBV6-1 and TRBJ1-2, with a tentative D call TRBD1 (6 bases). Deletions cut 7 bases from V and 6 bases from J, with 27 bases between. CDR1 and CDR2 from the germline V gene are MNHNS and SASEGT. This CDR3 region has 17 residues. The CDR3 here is CASTRRLTGNSGDGYTF. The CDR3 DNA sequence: TGTGCCAGCACTCGAAGGCTTACAGGGAACTCTGGGGATGGCTACACCTTC.

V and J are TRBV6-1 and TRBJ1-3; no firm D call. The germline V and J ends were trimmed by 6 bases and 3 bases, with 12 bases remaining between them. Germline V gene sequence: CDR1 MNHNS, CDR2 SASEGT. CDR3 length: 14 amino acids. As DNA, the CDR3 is TGTGCCAGCAGCGGAGGTTCCATTGGAAACACCATATATTTT. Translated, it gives CASSGGSIGNTIYF.